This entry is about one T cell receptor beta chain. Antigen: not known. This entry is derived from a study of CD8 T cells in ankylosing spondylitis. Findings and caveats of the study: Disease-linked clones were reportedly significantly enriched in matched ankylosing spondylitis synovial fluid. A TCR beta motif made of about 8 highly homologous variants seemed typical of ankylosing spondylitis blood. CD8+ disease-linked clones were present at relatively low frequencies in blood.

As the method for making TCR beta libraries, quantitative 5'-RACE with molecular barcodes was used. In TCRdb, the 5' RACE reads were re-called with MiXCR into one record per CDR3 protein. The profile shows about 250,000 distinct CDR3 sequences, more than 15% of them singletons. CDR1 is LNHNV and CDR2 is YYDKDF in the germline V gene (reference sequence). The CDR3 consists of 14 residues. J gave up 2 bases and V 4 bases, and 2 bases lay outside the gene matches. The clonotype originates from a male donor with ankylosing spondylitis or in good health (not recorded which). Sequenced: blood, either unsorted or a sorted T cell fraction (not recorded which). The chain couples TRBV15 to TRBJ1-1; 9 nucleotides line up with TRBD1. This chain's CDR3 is CATSTTGGNTEAFF. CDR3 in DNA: TGTGCCACCAGCACGACAGGGGGAAACACTGAAGCTTTCTTT.